The 25 T cell receptor beta chains presented below share a single source sample, sequenced in a study of blood T cell repertoires in COVID-19. Libraries were prepared by immunoSEQ multiplex PCR; TCRdb keeps only in-frame clonotypes and omits some of them. The profile shows approximately 310,000 clones, approximately 91% of them singletons. The sequenced sample was PBMCs or T cells enriched from blood (not recorded which). Receptor source: a man between 60 and 75 years old who had recovered from COVID-19.

The V call is TRBV5-1, the J call TRBJ2-7; TRBD2 matches 11 bases. The CDR3 spans 16 residues. From germline, CDR1 is SGHRS and CDR2 YFSETQ. Trimming removed 4 bases from V and 3 bases from J; junction bases left unmatched: 9. CDR3 bases: TGCGCCAGCAGCCCGACACCGGGACTAGCGGTCTACGAGCAGTACTTC. Amino acid sequence: CASSPTPGLAVYEQYF.

The CDR3 here is CSARGFSSSTDTQYF. In DNA form, the CDR3 reads TGCAGCGCCCGAGGGTTCTCCTCCTCGACAGATACGCAGTATTTT. The chain carries TRBV29-1 and TRBJ2-3, with D possibly being TRBD2 (5 bases). The V end was cut by 7 bases, the J end by 3 bases, with 20 bases between. Per the germline V gene, CDR1 is SQVTM and CDR2 is ANQGSEA. This CDR3 region has 15 residues.

The rearrangement joins TRBV4-1 to TRBJ1-1; D gene unclear. CDR3 size: 20 residues. Trimming shortened V by 3 bases and J by 0 bases, and 26 bases separated the two germline ends. The V gene's germline CDR1 is MGHRA and CDR2 YSYEKL. CDR3 sequence: CASSHHHLRTREGMNTEAFF. The CDR3 region has the DNA TGCGCCAGCAGCCACCATCATCTAAGGACCCGGGAGGGAATGAACACTGAAGCTTTCTTT.

This chain joins TRBV2 and TRBJ2-5, with D perhaps matching TRBD2 (6 bases). Trimming took off 7 bases at V and 4 bases at J, with 10 bases between the two ends. Germline-derived CDR1 and CDR2 are SNHLY and FYNNEI. This CDR3 comprises 12 residues. The CDR3 DNA follows: TGTGCCAGCACGGGGGAGACAGAGACCCAGTACTTC. Translation gives CASTGETETQYF.

In DNA form, the CDR3 reads TGTGCCAGCAGTCCCTCGGATCGGCGGGCGAATGAGCAGTTCTTC. This encodes CASSPSDRRANEQFF. This sequence joins TRBV28 and TRBJ2-1, with D perhaps TRBD2 (5 bases). The CDR3 covers 15 residues. Germline loops: CDR1 MDHEN, CDR2 SYDVKM. Trimming left V 5 bases short and J 7 bases short, with 18 bases between.

The gene calls are TRBV2 and TRBJ1-5; D not certain. This CDR3 is built from 13 residues. Looked up from germline, CDR1 is SNHLY and CDR2 is FYNNEI. V lost 7 bases and J lost 6, with 13 bases in between. In nucleotides, the CDR3 is TGTGCCAGCAAAGTCGAGAAAAGTCAGCCCCAGCATTTT. Protein product: CASKVEKSQPQHF.

V and J are TRBV7-9 and TRBJ1-5, with D possibly TRBD1 on 6 matching bases. The CDR3 sequence is 15 residues long. Deletions cut 5 bases from V and 0 bases from J, with 11 bases between. CDR1 and CDR2 (germline): SEHNR, FQNEAQ (reference sequence). This CDR3 is CASSPGQISNQPQHF. The CDR3 region has the DNA TGTGCCAGCAGCCCTGGACAGATTAGCAATCAGCCCCAGCATTTT.

This sequence joins TRBV5-1 and TRBJ2-7; 10 bases fit TRBD1. V shed 0 bases, J shed 0 bases, and the junction held 0 bases outside the gene matches. This CDR3 region has 15 residues. Germline CDR1 is SGHRS and CDR2 is YFSETQ. The CDR3 spells CASSLGDRGSYEQYF. Written as DNA, the CDR3 is TGCGCCAGCAGCTTGGGGGACAGGGGCTCCTACGAGCAGTACTTC.

CDR3 in amino acids: CASSLGRYEQYF. Here the CDR3 DNA reads TGTGCCAGCAGTTTAGGCAGGTACGAGCAGTACTTC. The chain carries TRBV12-3 or TRBV12-4 and TRBJ2-7; D not certain. The CDR3 contains 12 residues. Deletions cut 1 base from V and 4 bases from J, with 5 bases between.

This chain uses TRBV30 with TRBJ1-3; 7 nucleotides agree with TRBD1. CDR3 length: 13 residues. The germline V gene has CDR1 GTSNPN and CDR2 SVGIG (reference sequence). With V trimmed by 5 bases and J by 2 bases, 3 bases remained unmatched. The CDR3 loop is CAWRDRPGNTIYF. The CDR3, as DNA: TGTGCCTGGCGGGACAGACCTGGAAACACCATATATTTT.

The chain has TRBV5-4 and TRBJ1-3; TRBD1 is a possible D gene (5 bases). Germline loops: CDR1 SGHNT, CDR2 YYREEE (reference sequence). V gave up 4 bases and J gave up 0 bases, with 8 bases separating them. The CDR3 sequence is 14 residues long. The chain's CDR3 is CASSPTDSGNTIYF. The CDR3 nucleotides read TGTGCCAGCAGCCCGACAGACTCTGGAAACACCATATATTTT.

This chain links TRBV24-1 with TRBJ1-5; 10 bases fit TRBD1. CDR3 length equals 14 residues. The germline V gene encodes CDR1 KGHDR and CDR2 SFDVKD. The V segment lost 6 bases and the J segment 6 bases; nucleotides outside the gene matches: 4. This CDR3 is CATSRQGAGQPQHF. CDR3 nucleotide sequence: TGTGCCACCAGTCGACAGGGGGCCGGTCAGCCCCAGCATTTT.

In this sample, this clone turned up once. The chain combines TRBV30 with TRBJ1-1; the D gene is possibly TRBD1 (5 bases). Per germline, CDR1 GTSNPN and CDR2 SVGIG (reference sequence). This CDR3 comprises 12 residues. The ends were cut back, 6 bases at V and 0 bases at J, with 8 bases in the middle. The CDR3: CACRQMNTEAFF. For the CDR3, the DNA is TGTGCCTGCCGACAGATGAACACTGAAGCTTTCTTT.

The genes are TRBV6-2 or TRBV6-3 and TRBJ2-1; D might be TRBD1 (6 bases). The germline V gene has CDR1 MNHEY and CDR2 SVGEGT. The V end lost 2 bases, the J end lost 8 bases, and 13 bases lay between the germline ends. CDR3 length: 14 residues. The CDR3 nucleotides are TGTGCCAGCAGTTACGGCAGGGGCGGGCATGAGCAGTTCTTC. This codes for CASSYGRGGHEQFF.

This clone appeared a few times. The chain is built from TRBV18 and TRBJ2-2; 7 nucleotides match TRBD1. J was trimmed by 4 bases and V by 5 bases; bases with no gene match: 1. The CDR3 loop spans 13 amino acids. Germline V gene data show CDR1 as KGHSH and CDR2 as LQKENI. CDR3 sequence reads: CASSDRVTGELFF. Written as DNA, the CDR3 is TGTGCCAGCTCAGACAGGGTCACCGGGGAGCTGTTTTTT.

The rearrangement uses TRBV18 and TRBJ2-3; TRBD1 is a possible D gene (7 bases). Between the trimmed V and J ends, which lost 2 bases and 5 bases, there was a span of 11 bases. There are 14 residues in the CDR3. Germline V gene lookup returns CDR1 KGHSH and CDR2 LQKENI. The chain's CDR3 is CASSPGQGGDTQYF. The CDR3, as DNA: TGTGCCAGCTCACCAGGCCAGGGGGGAGATACGCAGTATTTT.

This clone was detected only once. This sequence joins TRBV28 and TRBJ1-1, with a weak D call TRBD1 (6 bases). The CDR3 extends over 13 amino acids. Germline CDR1 is MDHEN and CDR2 is SYDVKM. Trimming left V 2 bases short and J 10 bases short, with 14 bases between. CDR3 protein: CASSLAPAGAAFF. The CDR3 DNA sequence: TGTGCCAGCAGTTTAGCCCCGGCAGGGGCAGCTTTCTTT.

The chain recombines TRBV4-2 with TRBJ2-1, with 10 bases lining up with TRBD2. CDR3 length: 16 amino acids. Germline CDR1 and CDR2: LGHNA and YNFKEQ. V was pared by 0 bases and J by 3 bases, with 2 bases of the junction left unmatched. The CDR3 here is CASSQEIAGGYNEQFF. For the CDR3, the DNA is TGTGCCAGCAGCCAAGAAATAGCGGGGGGCTACAATGAGCAGTTCTTC.

The V and J genes are TRBV10-3 and TRBJ1-4, with 8 nucleotides matching TRBD1. CDR3 length equals 17 residues. The germline V gene encodes CDR1 ENHRY and CDR2 SYGVKD. The V gene end was trimmed by 3 bases and the J gene end by 6 bases; junction bases not matched to a gene: 12. CDR3: CAISDPGEAGGYEKLFF. CDR3 DNA sequence: TGTGCCATCAGTGACCCGGGAGAGGCAGGGGGCTATGAAAAACTGTTTTTT.

V gene TRBV2 combines with J gene TRBJ2-2, with 7 positions matching TRBD1. Germline CDR1 reads SNHLY; CDR2 reads FYNNEI. The CDR3 extends over 16 amino acids. Germline trimming cut 7 bases from V and 1 base from J; bases unmatched to any gene: 9. CDR3 residues: CASTLDRIVNTGELFF. DNA of the CDR3: TGTGCCAGCACCTTGGACAGGATTGTGAACACCGGGGAGCTGTTTTTT.

CDR3 residues: CASSTGPTNEKLFF. In nucleotides, the CDR3 is TGTGCCAGCAGCACAGGGCCAACTAATGAAAAACTGTTTTTT. This chain links TRBV9 with TRBJ1-4; D might be TRBD1 (6 bases). The CDR3 covers 14 residues. The germline CDR1 and CDR2 sequences are SGDLS and YYNGEE. Trimming pared 4 bases from V and 0 bases from J, leaving 7 bases between.

The rearrangement uses TRBV19 and TRBJ1-5; D not resolved. The CDR3 is made up of 14 amino acids. Germline assignment: CDR1 LNHDA and CDR2 SQIVND (reference sequence). V dropped 1 base and J dropped 4 bases, with 8 bases sitting between them. The CDR3 DNA reads TGTGCCAGTAGTATAGGGCAGTTAAATCAGCCCCAGCATTTT. Its translation is CASSIGQLNQPQHF.

The genes are TRBV15 and TRBJ2-2, with 11 nucleotides matching TRBD2. With 3 bases clipped from V and 2 bases from J, the junction kept 11 bases outside the gene matches. The CDR3 length is 19 residues. Germline CDR1 LNHNV, CDR2 YYDKDF (reference sequence). The CDR3 spells CATSSPRGSGRANTGELFF. CDR3 bases: TGTGCCACCAGCAGTCCCAGGGGTAGCGGGAGGGCCAACACCGGGGAGCTGTTTTTT.

The V and J genes are TRBV20-1 and TRBJ2-2; 9 nucleotides line up with TRBD2. Germline V gene sequence: CDR1 DFQATT, CDR2 SNEGSKA (reference sequence). The CDR3 has 16 amino acids. Trimming removed 3 bases from V and 0 bases from J; junction bases left unmatched: 5. In nucleotides, the CDR3 is TGCAGTGCTAGTCTAGCGGGGCGAACGAACACCGGGGAGCTGTTTTTT. As protein: CSASLAGRTNTGELFF.

The rearrangement uses TRBV5-6 and TRBJ2-7, with D possibly TRBD2 on 5 matching bases. The CDR3 runs to 14 residues. Germline V gives CDR1 SGHDT, CDR2 YYEEEE. Trimming took 3 bases from V and 1 from J, leaving 11 bases between them. In DNA, the CDR3 is TGTGCCAGCAGCTCTCCCCGGGGATCCTACGAGCAGTACTTC. Its protein product is CASSSPRGSYEQYF.